The entry below describes one T cell receptor beta chain. The antigen remains unidentified. The RNA input was roughly 0.45 to 1 ug, and it was reverse transcribed with random hexamers. TCRdb processed the immunoSEQ multiplex PCR reads anew with MiXCR; each CDR3 protein has one entry. The repertoire has more than 100,000 distinct CDR3 sequences, 96% of them found once; the top ten carry more than 0.12%. The entry originates in a study of CD8 T cells in Susac syndrome. Study-level background: Patients with Susac syndrome, at blood draw, were therapy-naive, on corticosteroids, or on intravenous immunoglobulin alone.

Regarding the study as a whole: The CD4+ T cell repertoires, which came from Susac syndrome patients, showed no sign of clonal expansion.

The patients with Susac syndrome were individuals who fulfilled the recently defined diagnostic criteria for disease that was either definite or probable. The authors negatively isolated CD8+ and CD4+ T cells and FACS-enriched TEMRA cells. With 6 bases clipped from V and 5 bases from J, the junction kept 6 bases outside the gene matches. Looked up from germline, CDR1 is SNHLY and CDR2 is FYNNEI. This CDR3 has 13 amino acids. This TCR was recovered from a human donor with Susac syndrome. This sequence joins TRBV2 and TRBJ1-1; 7 positions agree with TRBD1. Source material: CD4+ T cells from PBMCs. CDR3 sequence reads: CASSDDRETEAFF. CDR3 DNA: TGTGCCAGCAGCGATGACAGGGAAACTGAAGCTTTCTTT.